This is a list of T cell receptor beta chains from one sample in a study of control samples from healthy donors and cancer patients. Generated by immunoSEQ multiplex PCR, the TCRdb table keeps only in-frame clones and is missing some. The table has 150,000 to 200,000 clones, 90% to 95% seen once. The sequenced sample was blood. The receptors stem from a woman aged 25 to 39 in good health. Each CDR3 is given with its conserved first and last residue. D genes are given only for firm matches. Clone size is given for some rows only: seen once, a few or many times, or a class if the clone is expanded.

v_gene	d_gene	abundance	j_gene	CDR3nt	CDR3aa
TRBV7-2	TRBD1	NA	TRBJ1-5	TGTGCCAGCAGCTACAGGGGGCAGCAGCCCCAGCATTTT	CASSYRGQQPQHF
TRBV14	NA	NA	TRBJ2-1	TGTGCCAGCAGCCAAGATGGAGAGGTTTTAAATGAGCAGTTCTTC	CASSQDGEVLNEQFF
TRBV11-2	TRBD1	NA	TRBJ2-1	TGTGCCAGCAGCTTAGTCCTCGGGACAGGGCACAATGAGCAGTTCTTC	CASSLVLGTGHNEQFF
TRBV5-6	TRBD2	NA	TRBJ2-1	TGTGCCAGCAGCAAGGGACTAGCGGGAGTATCCAATGAGCAGTTCTTC	CASSKGLAGVSNEQFF
TRBV28	TRBD1	NA	TRBJ1-5	TGTGCCAGCAGGGAGGACAGGGGGAATAGCAATCAGCCCCAGCATTTT	CASREDRGNSNQPQHF
TRBV7-3	NA	few	TRBJ1-2	TGTGCCAGCAGCTTAACCCAGGGGCCGTACTATGGCTACACCTTC	CASSLTQGPYYGYTF
TRBV6-5	TRBD1	few	TRBJ1-5	TGTGCCAGCAGGGAGACAGGGGGTACGGCTCAGCCCCAGCATTTT	CASRETGGTAQPQHF
TRBV7-3	NA	NA	TRBJ2-2	TGTGCCAGCAGCTTAGGGGTGGGGAACACCGGGGAGCTGTTTTTT	CASSLGVGNTGELFF
TRBV18	TRBD1	NA	TRBJ1-2	TGTGCCAGCTCACCATCGACAGGGGACTATGGCTACACCTTC	CASSPSTGDYGYTF
TRBV7-2	NA	NA	TRBJ2-1	TGTGCCAGCAGAAAGGACGGGAGCTCCTACAATGAGCAGTTCTTC	CASRKDGSSYNEQFF
TRBV5-1	NA	NA	TRBJ2-1	TGCGCCAGCAGCTTGGGCCAGCCCTCCTACAATGAGCAGTTCTTC	CASSLGQPSYNEQFF
TRBV11-2	TRBD2	NA	TRBJ2-5	TGTGCCAGCAGCCGAGCGGGGGGGCAAGAGACCCAGTACTTC	CASSRAGGQETQYF
TRBV3-1/TRBV3-2	TRBD2	NA	TRBJ2-1	TGTGCCAGCAGGCGGGACTACTACAATGAGCAGTTCTTC	CASRRDYYNEQFF
TRBV6-5	TRBD1	NA	TRBJ1-1	TGTGCCAGCAGTACAGACAGGGGGAACACTGAAGCTTTCTTT	CASSTDRGNTEAFF
TRBV19	NA	NA	TRBJ2-2	TGTGCCAGTAGCCCTCTAGCGTACACCGGGGAGCTGTTTTTT	CASSPLAYTGELFF
TRBV15	TRBD2	NA	TRBJ2-5	TGTGCCACCAGCAGAGATCTAGCGGGGCAGACCCAGTACTTC	CATSRDLAGQTQYF
TRBV7-2	NA	NA	TRBJ1-4	TGTGCCAGCAGCTTAGCCAGGGGTAATGAAAAACTGTTTTTT	CASSLARGNEKLFF
TRBV7-3	TRBD1	NA	TRBJ1-1	TGTGCCAGCAGCTTGGGACAGTGGAACACTGAAGCTTTCTTT	CASSLGQWNTEAFF